This is a list of T cell receptor beta chains from one sample in a study of CD8 T cells in ankylosing spondylitis. TCRdb reprocessed the 5' RACE reads via MiXCR and lists one record per CDR3 protein. The repertoire includes around 27,000 distinct CDR3 sequences, roughly 2.5% of them detected once, and about 7.8% sits in the top ten. The material sequenced was blood, either unsorted or a sorted T cell fraction (not recorded which). The source of these receptors is a female donor with ankylosing spondylitis or in good health (not recorded which). Both conserved end residues are part of each CDR3. Each record gives: V gene, CDR3 length, J gene, CDR3 protein.

TRBV9,17,TRBJ2-3,CASSSLVEGAGTDTQYF
TRBV9,14,TRBJ2-7,CASSVLDRGNEQYF
TRBV9,16,TRBJ2-7,CASSVEGVAGGYEQYF
TRBV9,15,TRBJ2-1,CASSVGDTNYNEQFF
TRBV9,20,TRBJ2-3,CASSGGTSGRAWPLGNTQYF
TRBV9,18,TRBJ2-1,CASSVGLASGSSYNEQFF
TRBV2,14,TRBJ2-7,CASDNRTAPYEQYF
TRBV9,15,TRBJ2-2,CASSPRASNTGELFF
TRBV9,15,TRBJ2-1,CASSVRGDDYNEQFF
TRBV9,14,TRBJ2-5,CASSVMGDQETQYF
TRBV9,19,TRBJ2-3,CASSVLGLAGGPRTDTQYF
TRBV9,18,TRBJ2-1,CASSVNPKAGGPYNEQFF
TRBV9,15,TRBJ2-1,CASSVVGNSYNEQFF
TRBV9,16,TRBJ2-1,CASSFDLAGGDNEQFF
TRBV9,14,TRBJ1-2,CASSVEAGSDGYTF
TRBV9,16,TRBJ1-4,CASSPRTGADYEKLFF
TRBV9,14,TRBJ2-3,CASSGGTPTDTQYF
TRBV9,16,TRBJ2-1,CASSAPGLAGGNEQFF
TRBV9,15,TRBJ1-4,CASSVATSTNEKLFF
TRBV9,15,TRBJ2-1,CASSVAGGRKNEQFF
TRBV9,18,TRBJ1-2,CASSVEDGTGATNYGYTF
TRBV9,15,TRBJ1-2,CASSVGATANYGYTF
TRBV9,14,TRBJ2-4,CASSVDGGRDIQYF
TRBV9,17,TRBJ2-5,CASSAATSGGYQETQYF
TRBV9,15,TRBJ1-1,CASSPDPGGNTEAFF
TRBV9,15,TRBJ1-3,CASSGQGLPGNTIYF
TRBV9,17,TRBJ2-6,CASSVRGEPTGANVLTF
TRBV9,15,TRBJ2-2,CASSVSGRLTGELFF
TRBV9,15,TRBJ2-3,CASSARDPITDTQYF
TRBV9,15,TRBJ2-3,CASSVATSTTDTQYF
TRBV9,17,TRBJ1-6,CASSVEEGARYNSPLHF
TRBV9,15,TRBJ2-5,CASSVGPTGVETQYF
TRBV9,16,TRBJ2-3,CASSVSSSGRADTQYF
TRBV9,14,TRBJ2-1,CASSEGIGPNEQFF
TRBV9,13,TRBJ2-7,CASSVAPSGEQYF
TRBV9,15,TRBJ1-5,CASSALDGRNQPQHF
TRBV9,16,TRBJ2-3,CASSVEGTYSTDTQYF
TRBV9,14,TRBJ2-7,CASSVELAAYEQYF
TRBV9,16,TRBJ1-2,CASSVGQGMGKGGYTF
TRBV9,15,TRBJ2-3,CASSVGGRGIDTQYF
TRBV9,14,TRBJ1-1,CASSPRWGNTEAFF
TRBV9,17,TRBJ2-1,CASSVVGGRGGDNEQFF
TRBV9,15,TRBJ2-3,CASTGRGQSTDTQYF
TRBV9,15,TRBJ2-1,CASSGGAESYNEQFF
TRBV9,17,TRBJ2-7,CASSVAEGVAGAYEQYF
TRBV9,15,TRBJ2-5,CASSPPGRVQETQYF
TRBV9,15,TRBJ2-3,CASSNSGRAQDTQYF
TRBV10-1,14,TRBJ2-7,CASRVAGPFYEQYF
TRBV9,13,TRBJ2-7,CASSPEKDYEQYF
TRBV9,17,TRBJ2-1,CASSVVPSGSSYNEQFF
TRBV9,15,TRBJ2-2,CASSVEAGRTGELFF
TRBV9,16,TRBJ1-3,CASSVSSGGFGNTIYF
TRBV9,12,TRBJ2-5,CASSALGETQYF
TRBV9,15,TRBJ1-1,CASSALVTGSILVFF
TRBV9,14,TRBJ1-2,CASSEGRGGYGYTF